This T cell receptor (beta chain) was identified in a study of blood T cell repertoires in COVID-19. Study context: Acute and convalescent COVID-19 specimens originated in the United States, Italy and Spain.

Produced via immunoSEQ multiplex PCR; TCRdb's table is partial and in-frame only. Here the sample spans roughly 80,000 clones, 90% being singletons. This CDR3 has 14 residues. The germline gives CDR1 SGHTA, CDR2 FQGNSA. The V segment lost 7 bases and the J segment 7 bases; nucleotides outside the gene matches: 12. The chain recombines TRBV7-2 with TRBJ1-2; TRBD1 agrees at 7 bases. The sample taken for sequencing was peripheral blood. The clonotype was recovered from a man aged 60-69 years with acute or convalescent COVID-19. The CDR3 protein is CASNKDRVARGYTF. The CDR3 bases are TGTGCCAGCAACAAAGACAGGGTAGCCCGTGGCTACACCTTC. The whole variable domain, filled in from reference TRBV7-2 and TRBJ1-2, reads GAGVSQSPSNKVTEKGKDVELRCDPISGHTALYWYRQSLGQGLEFLIYFQGNSAPDKSGLPSDRFSAERTGGSVSTLTIQRTQQEDSAVYLCASNKDRVARGYTFGSGTRLTVV.